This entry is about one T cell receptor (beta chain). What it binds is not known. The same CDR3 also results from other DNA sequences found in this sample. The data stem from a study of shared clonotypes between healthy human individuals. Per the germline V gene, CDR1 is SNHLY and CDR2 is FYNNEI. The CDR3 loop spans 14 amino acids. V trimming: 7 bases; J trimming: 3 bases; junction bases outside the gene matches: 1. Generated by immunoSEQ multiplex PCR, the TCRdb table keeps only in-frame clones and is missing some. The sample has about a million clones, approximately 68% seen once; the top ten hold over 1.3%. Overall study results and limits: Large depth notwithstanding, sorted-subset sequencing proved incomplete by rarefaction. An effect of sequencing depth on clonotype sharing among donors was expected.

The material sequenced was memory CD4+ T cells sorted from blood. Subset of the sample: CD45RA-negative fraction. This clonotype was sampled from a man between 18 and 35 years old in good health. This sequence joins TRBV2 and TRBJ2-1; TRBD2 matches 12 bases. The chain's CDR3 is CASKGLAGYNEQFF. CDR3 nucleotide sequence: TGTGCCAGCAAGGGACTAGCGGGCTACAATGAGCAGTTCTTC.